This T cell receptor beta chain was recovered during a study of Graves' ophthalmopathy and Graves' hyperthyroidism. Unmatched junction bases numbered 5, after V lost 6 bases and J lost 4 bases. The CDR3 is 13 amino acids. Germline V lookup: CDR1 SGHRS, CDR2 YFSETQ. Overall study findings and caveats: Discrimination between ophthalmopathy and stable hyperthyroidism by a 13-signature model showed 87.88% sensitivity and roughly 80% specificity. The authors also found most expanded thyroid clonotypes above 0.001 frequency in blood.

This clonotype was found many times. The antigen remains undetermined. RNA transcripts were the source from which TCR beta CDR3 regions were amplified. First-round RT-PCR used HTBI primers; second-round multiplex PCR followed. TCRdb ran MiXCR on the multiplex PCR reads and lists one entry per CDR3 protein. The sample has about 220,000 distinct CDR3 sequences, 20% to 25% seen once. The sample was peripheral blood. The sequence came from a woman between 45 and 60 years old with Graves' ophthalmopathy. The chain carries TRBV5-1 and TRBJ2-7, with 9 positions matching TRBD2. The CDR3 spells CASTAGGPYEQYF. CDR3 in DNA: TGCGCCAGCACGGCGGGAGGGCCGTACGAGCAGTACTTC.